This T cell receptor (beta chain) comes out of a study of human T cells and chemical hapten exposure (dated by TCRdb to the early 2020s). About the full investigation: For sensitization, 2% DPC in acetone was applied to a roughly 2 cm by roughly 2 cm area of upper inner arm skin. Libraries were pooled for sequencing, and per-sample TCR yields varied mainly because of small differences in library volumes within the pool. Throughout the study period of 20 to 30 weeks, patients also received therapeutic DPC doses to the scalp every week. Patch testing was done on the upper back using Finn chambers containing 0.01% DPC, and results were scored after 6 days according to International Contact Dermatitis Research Group standards. For TCR sequencing, blood came from 25 to 35 alopecia patients at anywhere from one to four time points (pre-sensitization, 2, 6 and 24 weeks). Blood samples were taken from patients before sensitization (week 0) and at 2, 6 and about 24 weeks after DPC sensitization. Peripheral blood TCR repertoire changes were tracked in vivo in alopecia patients during primary and secondary sensitization to the hapten diphenylcyclopropenone (DPC). The patient cohort, mostly female, included alopecia areata with under or over 50% scalp involvement, alopecia totalis and alopecia universalis. Paper-wide results and their limitations: The number of TCRs above 1 in 1000 frequency did not change with DPC sensitization; there was no evidence of global repertoire structure alterations. Patch test score correlated positively with the number of PT1 expanded TCRs, reaching significance at thresholds 8, 16 and 32 but not at 4. Because all patients had alopecia, a presumed autoimmune disease, the immune response of the patients might differ from that of healthy individuals. Repeated subsampling changed both the strength of the expansion versus patch-test correlation and the threshold at which the correlation became significant. Expanded TCRs formed significantly more large CDR3 similarity clusters than pre-sensitization or healthy control sets, consistent with antigen-driven responses.

Library preparation used RACE. Sequencer: NextSeq 500. During library preparation, unique molecular identifiers were attached to individual cDNA molecules so that TCRs could be counted quantitatively and reproducibly. Each blood RNA sample was used to sequence both TCR alpha and TCR beta chains. The paper's data handling went like this. Samples had a median of roughly 99,000 TCRs, with a range from 23,224 to 690,600. V, J and CDR3 annotation of the TCR reads was carried out using the Decombinator software suite. For PS versus PT1 abundance plots, all samples were subsampled to the same number of TCRs (28,000). Expanded TCRs were defined as absent before sensitization and observed at least eight times at the 2-week time point. TCRdb took the public reads, trimmed them with fastp at Q25, ran MiXCR for clone calling and kept in-frame beta chains. For every CDR3 protein sequence, its rows merge into one entry that carries the most common genes and DNA. It is TCRdb's table, rather than the study itself, that gives the V and J calls and clone size. A total of a few hundred thousand distinct CDR3 sequences appear in this sample, almost 8% of them only once. 1.2% of the sample goes to the ten largest clones.

Read against the paper, the sample's time point label means: pre-sensitization, week 0. In light of the paper, this sample's treatment or condition label describes: therapeutic diphenylcyclopropenone sensitization with weekly scalp DPC. At each patch-test visit, blood was drawn before the patch test was applied. To be eligible, patients had to be aged 18 to 70, diagnosed with alopecia and judged suitable for DPC therapy, while pregnant patients were excluded. Unfractionated whole blood was collected in Tempus Blood RNA tubes, and total RNA was extracted from that blood. V has 4 bases trimmed and J has 5 bases trimmed; junction bases matching no gene number 4. The CDR3 runs 14 residues from the cysteine to the phenylalanine. Only the CDR3 region is kept as DNA, spanning 42 bases read in frame from base 1. As encoded in the germline V gene, CDR1 is ENHRY while CDR2 is SYGVKD. This clonotype came up a few times. Which antigen it targets is not known. Base qualities are not recorded, but no much larger clone differs from it by a single base.

The receptor was isolated from a young man with alopecia areata. Some clones in this sample may be carry-over from other donors' samples. Rearrangement joined TRBV10-3 to TRBJ1-4, with 7 junctional bases fitting TRBD1. The starting material was whole blood, obtained in connection with sensitization to the hapten diphenylcyclopropenone (DPC). The sequenced DNA: TGTGCCATCAGTGGGACAGGAATAAATGAAAAACTGTTTTTT. It specifies CAISGTGINEKLFF.